Each of the 8 T cell receptor delta chains below was sequenced from the same sample in a study of γδ T cells in repeated Plasmodium falciparum infection. Vgamma9/Vdelta2+ and Vdelta2-negative gammadelta T cells were flow-sorted from PBMC for bulk sequencing. TCRdb re-identified clones in the multiplex PCR reads via CATT. The table has around 46,000 delta-chain clones, 1.5% to 2% seen once. The sequenced material came from gamma-delta T cells from blood. The receptors stem from a pool of human donors (malaria-infected and uninfected, not separated).

This clone was seen a few times. TCRdb's protein for this DNA is that of a much larger clone and differs from the translation at residue 13, likely a read error; the protein shown is the DNA translation. The CDR3 region is CAVRSSPYWGIRIYTDKLIF. The CDR3 nucleotides read TGTGCTGTTCGTTCCTCCCCTTACTGGGGGATACGGATCTACACCGATAAACTCATCTTT. This chain uses TRAV36/DV7 with TRDJ1, with 13 bases aligning to TRDD3. The J gene was not available in TCRdb and was assigned here by matching the DNA to germline segments. Unmatched junction bases numbered 19, after V lost 5 bases and J lost 0 bases. Looked up from germline, CDR1 is VTNFRS and CDR2 is LTSSGIE (reference sequence). The CDR3 extends over 20 amino acids.

Worth noting for this clone: Since a far larger clone is one base different, this is likely a read error. Other DNA variants within this sample encode the same CDR3. J is TRDJ1 and V is TRDV1, with TRDD3 matching 9 bases. Since TCRdb gives no J gene, matching the DNA to germline was used here to assign it. The V and J ends lost 5 bases and 10 bases, in that order; junction bases with no gene match: 20. The germline gives CDR1 TSWWSYY, CDR2 QGS. CDR3 length equals 17 residues. The CDR3 spells CALGPDHAGDTRGGLIF. CDR3 bases: TGTGCTCTTGGGCCGGATCACGCGGGGGATACTCGAGGGGGACTCATCTTT.

This clone was picked up a small number of times. A single base is all that separates this from a far larger clone, so a read error is likely. Within the sample, other DNA sequences also encode this same CDR3. The chain recombines TRDV1 with TRDJ1; the D gene is possibly TRDD3 (5 bases). CDR1 and CDR2 (germline): TSWWSYY, QGS. The CDR3 loop spans 11 amino acids. CDR3 region: CALGENRKLIF. The CDR3 DNA sequence: TGTGCTCTCGGGGAAAATCGTAAACTCATCTTT.

The table lists this clone with a few counts. Translating this DNA gives a protein that differs at residue 9 from the TCRdb one, which belongs to a much larger clone; a read error is likely, and the protein shown is this translation. The chain links TRDV2 to TRDJ1, with 9 nucleotides matching TRDD3. Because TCRdb records no J gene, it was assigned here through a match of the DNA to germline. The CDR3 spans 17 residues. Germline V gives CDR1 GEAIGNYY, CDR2 EKD. Unmatched junction bases numbered 9, after V lost 2 bases and J lost 0 bases. CDR3 bases: TGTGCCTGTGACATACTGGGGGACAATGGTTACACCGATAAACTCATCTTT. It specifies CACDILGDNGYTDKLIF.

This clone was observed at least ten times. The CDR3 DNA sequence: TGTGCCTGTGACACCGCGGGGTCCTCGCTTGGGGAACTCATCTTT. This encodes CACDTAGSSLGELIF. The V gene is TRDV2, the J gene TRDJ1; weak D call: TRDD3 (5 bases). In the absence of a J gene in TCRdb, the DNA was matched to germline to assign it here. Deletions cut 0 bases from V and 9 bases from J, with 19 bases between. CDR1 GEAIGNYY and CDR2 EKD come from the germline V gene. The CDR3 is 15 residues long.

Ten or more counts support this clone. TCRdb's protein, taken from a much larger clone, differs from this DNA's translation at residue 6, likely owing to a read error; the protein displayed comes from the DNA. This chain uses TRDV1 with TRDJ1; 9 bases fit TRDD3. TCRdb offers no J gene call, so here the DNA was matched to germline to obtain one. Germline V lookup: CDR1 TSWWSYY, CDR2 QGS. CDR3 length equals 20 residues. V shed 2 bases, J shed 3 bases, and the junction held 19 bases outside the gene matches. The CDR3 nucleotides read TGTGCTCTTGGGGAATGTAGATTTCGGCTGGGGGATCACATCCCCGATAAACTCATCTTT. Its translation: CALGECRFRLGDHIPDKLIF.

There are many counts of this clone. The V gene is TRDV1, the J gene TRDJ1; D is perhaps TRDD1 or TRDD3 (5 bases each). Germline V gene sequence: CDR1 TSWWSYY, CDR2 QGS. This CDR3 comprises 15 residues. V was pared by 8 bases and J by 9 bases, with 25 bases between. Here the CDR3 reads CALWGPSYATIELIF. The CDR3 bases are TGTGCTCTTTGGGGACCGAGCTACGCAACAATAGAACTCATCTTT.

This clone ranks as medium-sized. This specimen includes other DNA sequences encoding the same CDR3. The chain employs TRDV1 and TRDJ1, with D possibly being TRDD3 (5 bases). Germline-derived CDR1 and CDR2 are TSWWSYY and QGS. The V gene lost 4 bases and the J gene lost 0 bases, with 24 bases spanning the gap. The CDR3 has 19 amino acids. The CDR3 sequence is CALGGLSRSGALYTDKLIF. The CDR3 bases are TGTGCTCTTGGGGGACTCTCGAGGTCGGGGGCCCTGTACACCGATAAACTCATCTTT.